This T cell receptor beta chain was identified during a study of T cells after posttransplantation cyclophosphamide. Study findings and constraints: Blood and skin or GI T cell repertoires showed limited TRB overlap. Recipient CMV seropositivity and CMV reactivation strongly tracked TRB clonality.

Only in-frame clones appear in the TCRdb table, and some are missing; sequencing was by immunoSEQ multiplex PCR. This table has some 25,000 clones, about 84% appearing once. The CDR3 has 17 residues. CDR1 is SGHRS, CDR2 YFSETQ, per germline. V shed 0 bases, J shed 0 bases, and the junction held 9 bases outside the gene matches. Notes on this clone: The antigen is undetermined.

This receptor was identified in a woman aged 55-70 years with a blood cancer, CMV-positive, and with a related stem cell donor. What was sequenced was PBMCs. This chain links TRBV5-1 with TRBJ2-7, with 7 bases lining up with TRBD1. CDR3 sequence (DNA): TGCGCCAGCAGCTTGGGGACAGGACCCTTCCTCTCCTACGAGCAGTACTTC. It specifies CASSLGTGPFLSYEQYF.